Detailed here is one T cell receptor (beta chain). No antigen is known for it. These data originate in a study of PD-L1 blockade in urothelial cancer. Study background: Patients had undergone 0 to 3 prior chemotherapy regimens. Analysis of blood occurred 3 weeks (second dose) and 6 weeks after treatment start. Median blood clonality was around 0.08, with under 100,000 unique TCRs.

Germline V gene sequence: CDR1 MGHRA, CDR2 YSYEKL. Trimming removed 4 bases from V and 3 bases from J; junction bases left unmatched: 6. The CDR3 totals 15 residues. The repertoire was sequenced with immunoSEQ multiplex PCR; TCRdb's copy has only in-frame clones and lacks some. The table lists about 43,000 clones, approximately 88% of them singletons. Study-level points and caveats: At 3 weeks on treatment, tumor-associated clones expanded more with durable benefit.

The chain uses TRBV4-1 and TRBJ2-7; 10 nucleotides align to TRBD2. The TCR comes from a man older than 75 with urothelial cancer. The sequenced sample was PBMCs, obtained around atezolizumab (anti-PD-L1) treatment. The CDR3 protein is CASSRGAGGDYEQYF. The CDR3 DNA reads as TGCGCCAGCAGCCGGGGAGCGGGGGGGGACTACGAGCAGTACTTC.